These T cell receptor beta chains were read from a single sample in a study of blood T cell repertoires in COVID-19. The table came from immunoSEQ multiplex PCR; TCRdb's copy has only in-frame clones and leaves some out. In the table there are approximately 70,000 clones, roughly 91% of which are singletons. Sequencing used peripheral blood. All receptors come from a human donor in a cohort sampled during active COVID-19. CDR3s include the opening cysteine and the closing phenylalanine or tryptophan. D genes are given only for firm matches. Rows may omit the clone size; those that give it use once, few, many or a size class.

>-|TRBV4-3|-|TRBJ1-2
TGCGCCAGCAGCCCTTACTGGCACGCCAGGGAAGGAAATGGCTACACCTTC
CASSPYWHAREGNGYTF
>-|TRBV2|-|TRBJ1-2
TGTGCCAGCAGTGATGTCGACCCCAGGAACTATGGCTACACCTTC
CASSDVDPRNYGYTF
>-|TRBV20-1|TRBD2|TRBJ2-1
TGCAGTGCTAGTTTTGGGACTAGCGGGAGAGTAGAGCAGTTCTTC
CSASFGTSGRVEQFF
>-|TRBV2|TRBD1|TRBJ1-5
TGTGCCAGCAGTGTGCGAGGGACAGGGGTGACCCAGCATTTT
CASSVRGTGVTQHF
>-|TRBV5-4|-|TRBJ2-5
TGTGCCAGCAGCCCAAGCCCCGGACAGCAAGAGACCCAGTACTTC
CASSPSPGQQETQYF
>-|TRBV7-8|-|TRBJ1-5
TGTGCCAGCAGCTTAAACAGTCCCAATCAGCCCCAGCATTTT
CASSLNSPNQPQHF
>-|TRBV5-6|-|TRBJ2-1
TGTGCCAGCAGCTTGCAGTTCGATGAGCAGTTCTTC
CASSLQFDEQFF
>-|TRBV9|-|TRBJ1-2
TGTGCCAGCAGCCAGGAAAACAGCTATGGCTACACCTTC
CASSQENSYGYTF
>once|TRBV15|-|TRBJ2-7
TGTGCCACCAGCAGGCAGGGGTCAAACTACGAGCAGTACTTC
CATSRQGSNYEQYF
>-|TRBV5-3|TRBD1|TRBJ1-6
TGTGCCAGAAGCACCCGGACAGGTAAGGGTAATAATTCACCCCTCCACTTT
CARSTRTGKGNNSPLHF
>-|TRBV19|-|TRBJ1-3
TGTGCCAGTAGTATCTCTCATAGGACAGCTGGAAACACCATATATTTT
CASSISHRTAGNTIYF
>-|TRBV6-5|-|TRBJ2-1
TGTGCCAGCAGAGCCGGAGGGGGCACCGCGAAGTTCTTC
CASRAGGGTAKFF
>-|TRBV18|-|TRBJ2-5
TGTGCCAGCTCACCACAGGGGTTCGGGGAGACCCAGTACTTC
CASSPQGFGETQYF
>-|TRBV6-2/TRBV6-3|TRBD2|TRBJ2-3
TGTGCCAGCAGTCGACTAGCGGACCTCACAGATACGCAGTATTTT
CASSRLADLTDTQYF
>-|TRBV7-9|-|TRBJ1-1
TGTGCCAGCAGCTTAGTGCAGATGAACACTGAAGCTTTCTTT
CASSLVQMNTEAFF
>-|TRBV3-1/TRBV3-2|TRBD1|TRBJ2-7
TGTGCCAGCAGCCAAGACTTACATCCGGGACAGGGGCTGGACGAGCAGTACTTC
CASSQDLHPGQGLDEQYF
>-|TRBV7-9|TRBD1|TRBJ1-5
TGTGCCAGCAGCTCGACAGGGATCGGTCAGCCCCAGCATTTT
CASSSTGIGQPQHF
>-|TRBV3-1/TRBV3-2|-|TRBJ2-7
TGTGCCAGCAGCCCGTCCGACAGGCTAATAGCCTACGAGCAGTACTTC
CASSPSDRLIAYEQYF
>-|TRBV19|TRBD2|TRBJ2-7
TGTGCCAGTAGTATCTCCCCCATTAGCGGGAGCATCAACGAGCAGTACTTC
CASSISPISGSINEQYF
>-|TRBV6-6|TRBD1|TRBJ2-2
TGTGCCAGCAGGGGACAGGGGAGCACCGGGGAGCTGTTTTTT
CASRGQGSTGELFF
>-|TRBV23-1|-|TRBJ2-2
TGCGCCAGCAGTCGACCGTTTGGGCCGTACACCGGGGAGCTGTTTTTT
CASSRPFGPYTGELFF
>-|TRBV5-1|-|TRBJ2-3
TGCGCCAGCAGCGACGGGACTCCGGTGGGGGGAGATACGCAGTATTTT
CASSDGTPVGGDTQYF
>-|TRBV12-3/TRBV12-4|-|TRBJ2-7
TGTGCCAGCAGCTTCCCCCCAGGGGAGCAGTACTTC
CASSFPPGEQYF
>once|TRBV27|TRBD2|TRBJ2-3
TGTGCCAGCAGGCTAGCGGGCAGCACAGATACGCAGTATTTT
CASRLAGSTDTQYF
>-|TRBV5-8|TRBD1|TRBJ2-5
TGTGCCAGCAGCTTCGATAGGACAGGGCGCTCGGGGGAGACCCAGTACTTC
CASSFDRTGRSGETQYF
>-|TRBV28|TRBD2|TRBJ2-2
TGTGCCAGCAACCCCCCGGGACTAGCGGGATTGGGAACCGGGGAGCTGTTTTTT
CASNPPGLAGLGTGELFF
>-|TRBV5-6|TRBD2|TRBJ2-7
TGTGCCAGCAGCTTGAAACTAGCGGAGCCCTACGAGCAGTACTTC
CASSLKLAEPYEQYF
>-|TRBV11-3|-|TRBJ1-1
TGTGCCAGGGATGCCGGGAGGGGCTCGGGGACTGAAGCTTTCTTT
CARDAGRGSGTEAFF
>-|TRBV9|TRBD2|TRBJ2-5
TGTGCCAGCAGCGTATCGGCTAGCGGGGGCCAAGAGACCCAGTACTTC
CASSVSASGGQETQYF
>-|TRBV27|TRBD2|TRBJ2-1
TGTGCCAGCAGTTCACCTAGGACTAGCGGGAACTACAATGAGCAGTTCTTC
CASSSPRTSGNYNEQFF
>-|TRBV7-3|TRBD1|TRBJ1-6
TGTGCCAGCAGCCGGGGACAGAGTAATTCACCCCTCCACTTT
CASSRGQSNSPLHF
>-|TRBV6-2/TRBV6-3|-|TRBJ2-1
TGTGCCAGCAGTTCCGCGGGAAGCTCCTACAATGAGCAGTTCTTC
CASSSAGSSYNEQFF
>-|TRBV5-1|-|TRBJ2-1
TGCGCCAGCAGCTTGGTGTCGGGAGCCCCCAATGAGCAGTTCTTC
CASSLVSGAPNEQFF
>few|TRBV7-2|TRBD2|TRBJ2-3
TGTGCCAGCAGCCCAGGGACTAGCCGTCAATCCGGACCAGATACGCAGTATTTT
CASSPGTSRQSGPDTQYF
>once|TRBV19|TRBD1|TRBJ1-2
TGTGCCAGTAGTACGACCGCACAGGGGGTGTGGAATGGCTACACCTTC
CASSTTAQGVWNGYTF
>few|TRBV6-1|TRBD1|TRBJ2-1
TGTGCCAGCAGTGAAGCGGGGGACAGGGGATTTGTTGAGCAGTTCTTC
CASSEAGDRGFVEQFF
>-|TRBV6-2/TRBV6-3|-|TRBJ2-1
TGTGCCAGCAGTTACTCGAGGGTCTACAATGAGCAGTTCTTC
CASSYSRVYNEQFF
>-|TRBV5-1|TRBD2|TRBJ2-2
TGCGCCAGCAGCCAGGGTGGACTAGCGGGACCGAACACCGGGGAGCTGTTTTTT
CASSQGGLAGPNTGELFF
>-|TRBV3-1/TRBV3-2|TRBD2|TRBJ2-7
TGTGCCAGCAGCCCACTGCGGACTAGCGGGAGGTCCTACGAGCAGTACTTC
CASSPLRTSGRSYEQYF
>-|TRBV6-1|TRBD1|TRBJ1-4
TGTGCCAGCAGTGAACCCGCAGGGGGCAGATCTAATGAAAAACTGTTTTTT
CASSEPAGGRSNEKLFF
>-|TRBV5-4|TRBD2|TRBJ2-1
TGTGCCAGCACCCTAGGGGATAGCGGGGCCTACAATGAGCAGTTCTTC
CASTLGDSGAYNEQFF
>-|TRBV5-6|-|TRBJ2-7
TGTGCCAGCAGCTCCTACTACGAGCAGTACTTC
CASSSYYEQYF
>-|TRBV29-1|TRBD1|TRBJ1-1
TGCAGCGTTGTCAGGGGGCCCGGGGCTTTCTTT
CSVVRGPGAFF
>-|TRBV5-1|TRBD1|TRBJ2-7
TGCGCCAGTAGAACCGGGACAGGCCCCTACGAGCAGTACTTC
CASRTGTGPYEQYF
>-|TRBV11-2|-|TRBJ1-5
TGTGCCAGCAGCTTAAGGCAGGGTAGTCAGCCCCAGCATTTT
CASSLRQGSQPQHF
>-|TRBV20-1|-|TRBJ2-2
TGCAGTGCTAGTGCAGGGAACACCGGGGAGCTGTTTTTT
CSASAGNTGELFF
>many|TRBV14|-|TRBJ2-5
TGTGCCAGCAGCCAAGATGAGGCTTCCGTCAGGTACTTC
CASSQDEASVRYF
>few|TRBV27|TRBD1|TRBJ1-1
TGTGCCAGCAGTTCCCGACAGGGGGTAGGTGAGGACACTGAAGCTTTCTTT
CASSSRQGVGEDTEAFF
>-|TRBV30|-|TRBJ1-5
TGTGCCTGGAGTCGATTGGACATCTCAGGTCAGCCCCAGCATTTT
CAWSRLDISGQPQHF